A single sample is the source of the 25 T cell receptor beta chains below, sequenced in a study of blood T cell repertoires in COVID-19. Produced via immunoSEQ multiplex PCR; TCRdb's table is partial and in-frame only. The sample includes under 400,000 clones, more than 70% seen only once; the top ten take 3% to 4%. Sequencing input: peripheral blood. The receptors come from a woman aged 60-70 years with COVID-19, enrolled during active disease.

The rearrangement links TRBV11-2 to TRBJ1-3, with TRBD1 identical over 7 bases. The trim removed 3 bases at V and 4 bases at J, leaving 9 bases unmatched. Germline assignment: CDR1 SGHAT and CDR2 FQNNGV. This CDR3 region has 16 residues. CDR3 sequence reads: CASSFTTGAVGNTIYF. CDR3 nucleotide sequence: TGTGCCAGCAGCTTCACCACAGGGGCGGTAGGAAACACCATATATTTT.

Remarks on this clone: The sample holds other DNA sequences that translate to the same CDR3. The V call is TRBV10-3, the J call TRBJ1-2; 8 bases match TRBD1. After removal of 6 bases from V and 5 bases from J, the junction contained 2 bases not matched to a gene. The CDR3 covers 12 residues. Looked up from germline, CDR1 is ENHRY and CDR2 is SYGVKD. The chain's CDR3 is CAISGQGYGYTF. DNA of the CDR3: TGTGCCATCAGCGGACAGGGATATGGCTACACCTTC.

This chain links TRBV27 with TRBJ2-3, with unresolved D. The CDR3 runs to 11 residues. V lost 4 bases, J lost 3 bases, and 2 bases lay in between. Germline lookup yields CDR1 MNHEY and CDR2 SMNVEV (reference sequence). CDR3 residues: CASSSTDTQYF. The CDR3 region has the DNA TGTGCCAGCAGTTCAACAGATACGCAGTATTTT.

This clone was counted once. This sequence joins TRBV5-1 and TRBJ1-5; a possible D gene is TRBD1 (6 bases). V lost 0 bases, J lost 6 bases, and 16 bases lay in between. CDR1 and CDR2 (germline): SGHRS, YFSETQ. CDR3 length: 16 residues. The CDR3 here is CASSLDGPGESQPQHF. The CDR3 DNA reads TGCGCCAGCAGCTTGGATGGACCAGGGGAGTCTCAGCCCCAGCATTTT.

J is TRBJ1-5 and V is TRBV9; D is unclear. Germline V CDR1 and CDR2: SGDLS, YYNGEE. Deletions cut 2 bases from V and 0 bases from J, with 3 bases between. The CDR3 is 13 residues long. The CDR3 is CASSVNSNQPQHF. The CDR3 DNA sequence: TGTGCCAGCAGCGTTAATAGCAATCAGCCCCAGCATTTT.

The chain has TRBV6-2 or TRBV6-3 and TRBJ2-7; D unresolved. Trimming removed 2 bases from V and 3 bases from J, with 14 bases in between. This CDR3 is built from 15 residues. CDR1 and CDR2 from the germline V gene are MNHEY and SVGEGT. The CDR3 nucleotides are TGTGCCAGCAGTTACGGCGGCGCCGGAGACTACGAGCAGTACTTC. Amino acids: CASSYGGAGDYEQYF.

The chain combines TRBV6-5 with TRBJ1-3, with 7 positions matching TRBD1. V dropped 6 bases and J dropped 2; count of bases not matched to a gene: 1. Germline values: CDR1 MNHEY, CDR2 SVGAGI. The CDR3 is 13 residues long. The CDR3 nucleotides are TGTGCCAGCAGAACAGGGGCTGGAAACACCATATATTTT. Protein: CASRTGAGNTIYF.

A word on this clone: The same CDR3 is also encoded by other DNA sequences in this sample. The chain joins TRBV5-8 to TRBJ1-5; D remains unclear. With 0 bases removed from V and 6 bases from J, the gap between germline ends came to 10 bases. Per germline, CDR1 SGHTS and CDR2 YDEGEE. CDR3 length equals 14 residues. CDR3 residues: CASSLGRSGQPQHF. CDR3 nucleotides: TGTGCCAGCAGCTTGGGGCGCTCGGGTCAGCCCCAGCATTTT.

This sequence joins TRBV28 and TRBJ2-7, with D possibly matching TRBD2 (6 bases). CDR1 is MDHEN and CDR2 is SYDVKM in the germline V gene. With 3 bases removed from V and 3 bases from J, the gap between germline ends came to 15 bases. The CDR3 loop spans 15 amino acids. CDR3 sequence reads: CASSFSGVNVYEQYF. The CDR3 region has the DNA TGTGCCAGCAGTTTTTCGGGGGTTAATGTCTACGAGCAGTACTTC.

The chain is built from TRBV19 and TRBJ1-5; possible D gene TRBD1, 6 bases. This CDR3 has 15 residues. From germline, CDR1 is LNHDA and CDR2 SQIVND (reference sequence). Trimming removed 3 bases from V and 0 bases from J, with 9 bases in between. The CDR3 here is CASSMKGVSNQPQHF. CDR3 bases: TGTGCCAGTAGTATGAAGGGGGTTAGCAATCAGCCCCAGCATTTT.

V gene TRBV5-1 combines with J gene TRBJ1-2; 8 bases are shared with TRBD1. V dropped 4 bases and J dropped 7; count of bases not matched to a gene: 3. Germline V CDR1 and CDR2: SGHRS, YFSETQ. The CDR3 is made up of 12 amino acids. CDR3 DNA sequence: TGCGCCAGCAGCGAGACAGGGGCTGGCTACACCTTC. It is translated as CASSETGAGYTF.

The chain combines TRBV18 with TRBJ1-2; D gene uncertain. The CDR3 is 15 amino acids. From germline, CDR1 is KGHSH and CDR2 LQKENI. Trimming shortened V by 5 bases and J by 4 bases, and 17 bases separated the two germline ends. This CDR3 is CASSTTVAGLYGYTF. The CDR3 bases are TGTGCCAGCTCAACAACGGTGGCAGGCCTCTATGGCTACACCTTC.

This chain uses TRBV5-5 with TRBJ2-5; 11 bases line up with TRBD2. CDR3 length: 16 residues. From germline, CDR1 is SGHKS and CDR2 YYEKEE (reference sequence). V trimming: 1 base; J trimming: 2 bases; junction bases outside the gene matches: 4. The CDR3 DNA follows: TGTGCCAGCAGCTTGAGGACTAGCGGGCCACAAGAGACCCAGTACTTC. It codes for CASSLRTSGPQETQYF.

This clone was seen only a few times. The chain is built from TRBV3-1 (or the pseudogene TRBV3-2) and TRBJ1-1, with D maybe TRBD1 (6 bases). V was shortened by 0 bases and J by 9 bases, with 11 bases between the two germline ends. Per the germline V gene, CDR1 is LGHDT and CDR2 is YNNKEL (reference sequence). The CDR3 consists of 13 residues. The CDR3 nucleotides are TGTGCCAGCAGCCAAGATAGAGGGGACAAAGCTTTCTTT. The encoded protein is CASSQDRGDKAFF.

V gene TRBV10-2 combines with J gene TRBJ2-7, with 8 bases matching TRBD1. This CDR3 has 14 amino acids. Germline assignment: CDR1 WSHSY and CDR2 SAAADI. With 6 bases clipped from V and 2 bases from J, the junction kept 6 bases outside the gene matches. The DNA of the CDR3 is TGCGCCAGCAGCAGGACAGGGATTACCTACGAGCAGTACTTC. It yields the protein CASSRTGITYEQYF.

V gene TRBV6-5 combines with J gene TRBJ1-3; maybe TRBD1 (6 bases). The germline V and J ends were trimmed by 5 bases and 3 bases, with 14 bases remaining between them. There are 15 residues in the CDR3. Germline CDR1 is MNHEY and CDR2 is SVGAGI. The CDR3 DNA reads TGTGCCAGCAGTACTTTATACAGGGTTGGAAACACCATATATTTT. Its protein is CASSTLYRVGNTIYF.

The chain couples TRBV7-8 to TRBJ1-1; D is perhaps TRBD1 (5 bases). The germline V gene has CDR1 SGHVS and CDR2 FQNEAQ. The CDR3 extends over 16 amino acids. The V gene lost 6 bases and the J gene lost 3 bases, with 20 bases spanning the gap. This CDR3 reads CASSRPGLGLDTEAFF. The CDR3 DNA is TGTGCCAGCAGTCGTCCGGGACTCGGATTGGACACTGAAGCTTTCTTT.

This chain connects TRBV7-9 to TRBJ2-1; D is undetermined. This CDR3 region has 16 residues. Trimming removed 3 bases at V and 0 bases at J, with 12 bases between. Germline-derived CDR1 and CDR2 are SEHNR and FQNEAQ (reference sequence). CDR3 DNA sequence: TGTGCCAGCAGCTTCACTACGGGTAGCTCCTACAATGAGCAGTTCTTC. This codes for CASSFTTGSSYNEQFF.

Here the CDR3 DNA reads TGTGCCAGCAGCCCGGTAACTAACTATGGCTACACCTTC. It specifies CASSPVTNYGYTF. This rearrangement joins TRBV7-8 to TRBJ1-2; D is undetermined. V lost 5 bases and J lost 0, with 7 bases in between. Germline CDR1 SGHVS, CDR2 FQNEAQ. The CDR3 consists of 13 residues.

The chain links TRBV29-1 to TRBJ1-1; D uncertain. CDR3 size: 13 residues. CDR1 is SQVTM and CDR2 is ANQGSEA in the germline V gene. The V end was cut by 4 bases, the J end by 7 bases, with 16 bases between. This chain's CDR3 is CSVVGPFASEAFF. The CDR3 bases are TGCAGCGTTGTTGGGCCCTTCGCGAGTGAAGCTTTCTTT.

This chain joins TRBV27 and TRBJ1-1, with D hard to call. CDR1 is MNHEY and CDR2 is SMNVEV in the germline V gene (reference sequence). The CDR3 runs 13 residues. V lost 3 bases and J lost 1, with 6 bases in between. CDR3 sequence (DNA): TGTGCCAGCAGTTTTAGGAGGAACACTGAAGCTTTCTTT. Its protein product is CASSFRRNTEAFF.

The V and J genes are TRBV2 and TRBJ2-3; 10 positions match TRBD1. Per the germline V gene, CDR1 is SNHLY and CDR2 is FYNNEI. The CDR3 length is 13 residues. The junction had 3 bases not matched to a gene; V was cut back by 7 bases and J by 5 bases. CDR3 DNA sequence: TGTGCCAGCAACGGACAGGGGGTAGATACGCAGTATTTT. Amino acids: CASNGQGVDTQYF.

This clone was seen only once. The rearrangement joins TRBV14 to TRBJ1-2, with D tentatively TRBD1 (6 bases). The CDR3 is 16 amino acids. Germline CDR1 SGHDN, CDR2 FVKESK. V dropped 4 bases and J dropped 8 bases, with 23 bases sitting between them. The CDR3 reads CASSLKTGLSVGGYTF. The CDR3 DNA sequence: TGTGCCAGCAGCCTAAAGACAGGCCTCTCGGTAGGGGGCTACACCTTC. The variable domain in full, completed from reference TRBV14 and TRBJ1-2, reads EAGVTQFPSHSVIEKGQTVTLRCDPISGHDNLYWYRRVMGKEIKFLLHFVKESKQDESGMPNNRFLAERTGGTYSTLKVQPAELEDSGVYFCASSLKTGLSVGGYTFGSGTRLTVV.

The chain combines TRBV29-1 with TRBJ1-2; the D is unclear. The CDR3 has 11 residues. The germline CDR1 and CDR2 sequences are SQVTM and ANQGSEA. V was pared by 4 bases and J by 5 bases, with 8 bases between. The CDR3 reads CSVVAGYGYTF. DNA of the CDR3: TGCAGCGTTGTAGCTGGTTATGGCTACACCTTC.

This chain uses TRBV10-3 with TRBJ1-5; TRBD1 matches 7 bases. V was pared by 10 bases and J by 7 bases, with 13 bases of the junction left unmatched. Germline V gives CDR1 ENHRY, CDR2 SYGVKD. The CDR3 runs to 14 residues. CDR3 protein: CATKHDRAEQPQHF. DNA of the CDR3: TGTGCCACCAAACATGACAGGGCCGAACAGCCCCAGCATTTT.